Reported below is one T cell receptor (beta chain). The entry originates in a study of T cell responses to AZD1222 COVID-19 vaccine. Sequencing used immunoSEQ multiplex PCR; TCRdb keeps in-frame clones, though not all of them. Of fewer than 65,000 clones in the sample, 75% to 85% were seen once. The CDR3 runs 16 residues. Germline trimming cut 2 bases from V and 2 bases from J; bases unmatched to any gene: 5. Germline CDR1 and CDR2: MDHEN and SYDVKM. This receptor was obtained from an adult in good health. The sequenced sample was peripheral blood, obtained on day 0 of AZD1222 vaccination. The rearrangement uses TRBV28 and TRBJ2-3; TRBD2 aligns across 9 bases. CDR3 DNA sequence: TGTGCCAGCAGTTTAGTTCTAGCGGGATTCACAGATACGCAGTATTTT. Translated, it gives CASSLVLAGFTDTQYF.